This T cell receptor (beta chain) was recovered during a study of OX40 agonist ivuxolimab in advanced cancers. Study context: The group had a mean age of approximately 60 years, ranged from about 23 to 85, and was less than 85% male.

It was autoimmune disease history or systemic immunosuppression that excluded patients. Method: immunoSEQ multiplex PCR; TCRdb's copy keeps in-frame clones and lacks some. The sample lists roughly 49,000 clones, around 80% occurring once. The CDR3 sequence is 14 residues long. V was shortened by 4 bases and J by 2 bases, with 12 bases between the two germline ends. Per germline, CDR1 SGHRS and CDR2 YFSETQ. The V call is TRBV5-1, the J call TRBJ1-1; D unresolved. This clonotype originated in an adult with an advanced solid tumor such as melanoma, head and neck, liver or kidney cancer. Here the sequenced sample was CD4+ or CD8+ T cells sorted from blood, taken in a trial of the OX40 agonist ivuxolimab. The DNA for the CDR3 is TGCGCCAGCAGCAAACGGACGATTAACACTGAAGCTTTCTTT. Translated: CASSKRTINTEAFF.